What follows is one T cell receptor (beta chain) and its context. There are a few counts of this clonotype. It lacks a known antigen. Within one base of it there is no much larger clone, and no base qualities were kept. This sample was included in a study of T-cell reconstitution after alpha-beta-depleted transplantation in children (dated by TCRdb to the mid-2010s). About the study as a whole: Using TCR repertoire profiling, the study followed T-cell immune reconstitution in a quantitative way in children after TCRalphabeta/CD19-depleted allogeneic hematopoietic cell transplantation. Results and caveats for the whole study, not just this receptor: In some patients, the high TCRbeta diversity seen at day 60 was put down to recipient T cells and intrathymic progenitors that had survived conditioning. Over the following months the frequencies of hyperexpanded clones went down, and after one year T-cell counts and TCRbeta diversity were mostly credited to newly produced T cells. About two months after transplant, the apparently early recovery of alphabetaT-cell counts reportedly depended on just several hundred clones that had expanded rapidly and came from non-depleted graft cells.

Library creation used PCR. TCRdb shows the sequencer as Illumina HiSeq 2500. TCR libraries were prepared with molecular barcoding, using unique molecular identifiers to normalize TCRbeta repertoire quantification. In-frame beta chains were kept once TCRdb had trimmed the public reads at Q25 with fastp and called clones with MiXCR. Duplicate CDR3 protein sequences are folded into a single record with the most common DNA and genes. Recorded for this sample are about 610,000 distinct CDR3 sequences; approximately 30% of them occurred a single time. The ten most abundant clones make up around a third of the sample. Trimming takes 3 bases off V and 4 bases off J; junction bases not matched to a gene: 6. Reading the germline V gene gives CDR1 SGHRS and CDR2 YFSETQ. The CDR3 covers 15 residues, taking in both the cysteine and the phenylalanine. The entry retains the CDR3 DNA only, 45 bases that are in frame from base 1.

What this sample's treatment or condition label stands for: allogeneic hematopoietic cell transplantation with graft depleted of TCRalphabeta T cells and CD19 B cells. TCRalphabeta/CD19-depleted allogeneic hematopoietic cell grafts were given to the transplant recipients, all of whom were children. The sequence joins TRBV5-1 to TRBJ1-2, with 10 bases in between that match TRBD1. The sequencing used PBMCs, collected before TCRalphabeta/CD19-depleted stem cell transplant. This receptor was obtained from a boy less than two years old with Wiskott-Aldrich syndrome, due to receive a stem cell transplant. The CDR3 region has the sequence CASSSPGQGIYGYTF. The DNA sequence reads TGCGCCAGCAGCTCCCCGGGACAGGGGATCTATGGCTACACCTTC.